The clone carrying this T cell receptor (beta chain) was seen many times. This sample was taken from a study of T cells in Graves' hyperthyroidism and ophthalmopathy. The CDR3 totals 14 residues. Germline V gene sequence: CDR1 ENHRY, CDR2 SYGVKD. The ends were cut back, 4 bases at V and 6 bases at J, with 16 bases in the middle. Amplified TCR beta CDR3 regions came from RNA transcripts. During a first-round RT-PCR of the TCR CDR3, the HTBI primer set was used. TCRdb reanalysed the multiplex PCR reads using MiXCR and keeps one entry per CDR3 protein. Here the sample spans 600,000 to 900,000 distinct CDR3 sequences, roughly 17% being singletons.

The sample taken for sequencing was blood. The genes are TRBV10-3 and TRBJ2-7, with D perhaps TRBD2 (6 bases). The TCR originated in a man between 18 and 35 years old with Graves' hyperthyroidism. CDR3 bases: TGTGCCATCAGTGGGGACTCAAAGGTCGGCGAGCAGTACTTC. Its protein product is CAISGDSKVGEQYF.